This T cell receptor (beta chain) appears in the sequencing data of a study of blood T cells in healthy people across ages. The overall study: About one barcoded beta molecule per two T cells was the capture yield of template switching. Study results and caveats: TCR beta diversity, measured per million T cells, fell in a roughly linear way with age.

This clonotype has a count of ten or more. Its target is not known. The second PCR ran roughly 6 to 12 cycles with a sample-barcoded 5' primer and J-beta primers. Carrying 12 random nucleotides, a template-switch adaptor labeled each individual cDNA molecule. TCRdb re-analysed the 5' RACE reads in MiXCR, keeping a single row per CDR3 protein. The sample lists roughly 640,000 distinct CDR3 sequences, approximately 30% occurring once. Trimming removed 6 bases from V and 1 base from J, with 7 bases in between. The CDR3 runs 12 residues. Whenever a sample was processed, at least 6 million PBMCs were isolated.

The chain is built from TRBV12-3 or TRBV12-4 and TRBJ2-7; no reliable D call. Specimen: blood. The receptor was derived from a woman aged 80 or older in good health. CDR3 nucleotides: TGTGCCAGCAGGCAGGAGTCCTACGAGCAGTACTTC. It encodes CASRQESYEQYF.